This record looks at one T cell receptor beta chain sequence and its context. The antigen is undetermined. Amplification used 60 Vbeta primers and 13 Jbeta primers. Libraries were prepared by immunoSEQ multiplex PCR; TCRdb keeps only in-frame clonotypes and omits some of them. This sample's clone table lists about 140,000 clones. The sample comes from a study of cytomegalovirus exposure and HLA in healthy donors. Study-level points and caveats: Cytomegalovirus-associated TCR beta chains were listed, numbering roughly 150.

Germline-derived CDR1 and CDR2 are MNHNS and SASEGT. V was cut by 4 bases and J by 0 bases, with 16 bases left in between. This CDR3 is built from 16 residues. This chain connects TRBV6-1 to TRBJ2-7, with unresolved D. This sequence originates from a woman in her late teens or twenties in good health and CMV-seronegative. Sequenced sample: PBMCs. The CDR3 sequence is CASSGHVTASSYEQYF. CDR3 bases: TGTGCCAGCAGTGGACATGTGACGGCAAGCTCCTACGAGCAGTACTTC.